This T cell receptor beta chain derives from a study of cytomegalovirus exposure and HLA in healthy donors. Study-wide background: The roughly 110 validation repertoires matched the 666 first-cohort repertoires in platform, a later analysis reported. Study conclusions and caveats: Rarity marked most TCR sequences, yet some public TCRs occurred in many donors. According to a subsequent analysis, TCR clusters identified in the first cohort showed a tendency to co-occur across the approximately 120 validation repertoires. It was approximately 160 TCR beta chains that were listed as cytomegalovirus-associated.

Germline V lookup: CDR1 SGDLS, CDR2 YYNGEE. Losses at the gene ends were 3 bases for V and 8 bases for J; bases not matched to a gene: 5. CDR3 length: 14 residues. Assay used: immunoSEQ multiplex PCR; TCRdb lists only in-frame clones, some missing. The sample includes more than 95,000 clones, about 84% of them seen just once. This clone was seen a single time. Antigen: not known. This chain links TRBV9 with TRBJ1-4, with 9 bases lining up with TRBD1. This receptor was taken from a man between 18 and 35 years old in good health and CMV-seronegative. Sequenced input: PBMCs. The CDR3 DNA is TGTGCCAGCAGCGGAGGACAGGGGACCGAAAAACTGTTTTTT. Residues: CASSGGQGTEKLFF.